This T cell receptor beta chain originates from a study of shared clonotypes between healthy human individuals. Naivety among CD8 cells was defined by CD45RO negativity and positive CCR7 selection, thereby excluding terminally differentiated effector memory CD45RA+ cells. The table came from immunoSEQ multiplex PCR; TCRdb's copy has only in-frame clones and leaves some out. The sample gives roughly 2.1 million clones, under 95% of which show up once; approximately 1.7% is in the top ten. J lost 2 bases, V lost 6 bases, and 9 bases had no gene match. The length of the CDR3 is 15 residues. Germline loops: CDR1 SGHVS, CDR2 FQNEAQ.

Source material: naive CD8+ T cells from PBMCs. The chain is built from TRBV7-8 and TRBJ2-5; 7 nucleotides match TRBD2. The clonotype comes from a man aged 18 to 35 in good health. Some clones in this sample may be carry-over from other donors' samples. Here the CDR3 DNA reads TGTGCCAGCAGGAACCCCCTAGCGGTTCAAGAGACCCAGTACTTC. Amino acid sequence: CASRNPLAVQETQYF.